Listed below are T cell receptor beta chains from one sample, sequenced in a study of identical twins. TCRdb re-analysed the 5' RACE reads in MiXCR, keeping a single row per CDR3 protein. This table has 1.5 million to 2 million distinct CDR3 sequences, roughly 35% appearing once. The sample taken for sequencing was cord blood. The source is a newborn girl in good health. Both conserved end residues are part of each CDR3. The D gene is left open where the match is weak. The size entry is marked missing in some rows and otherwise reads once, few, many or a size class.

d_call: .
clone_size: few
v_call: TRBV18
j_call: TRBJ2-1
cdr3_nt: TGTGCCAGCTCACCAGACTCGACCTCCTACAATGAGCAGTTCTTC
cdr3_aa: CASSPDSTSYNEQFF

d_call: .
clone_size: many
v_call: TRBV5-1
j_call: TRBJ2-7
cdr3_nt: TGCGCCAGCAGCTTGGACAGGGCCGACTTCTACGAGCAGTACTTC
cdr3_aa: CASSLDRADFYEQYF

d_call: .
clone_size: .
v_call: TRBV6-1
j_call: TRBJ2-1
cdr3_nt: TGTGCCAGCAGTGAAGGAAGTCTAGTCTACAATGAGCAGTTCTTC
cdr3_aa: CASSEGSLVYNEQFF

d_call: TRBD2
clone_size: .
v_call: TRBV7-9
j_call: TRBJ2-4
cdr3_nt: TGTGCCAGCAGCCGAGGACTAGCGGACAAAAACATTCAGTACTTC
cdr3_aa: CASSRGLADKNIQYF

d_call: .
clone_size: .
v_call: TRBV6-5
j_call: TRBJ1-5
cdr3_nt: TGTGCCAGCAGTTACTCGAGACAGAACAATCAGCCCCAGCATTTT
cdr3_aa: CASSYSRQNNQPQHF

d_call: .
clone_size: .
v_call: TRBV13
j_call: TRBJ2-3
cdr3_nt: TGTGCCAGCAGCGAAGTCAGGCTAGCTCGCACAGATACGCAGTATTTT
cdr3_aa: CASSEVRLARTDTQYF

d_call: .
clone_size: .
v_call: TRBV10-3
j_call: TRBJ2-1
cdr3_nt: TGTGCCATCAGCGCCGGGACCAACAATGAGCAGTTCTTC
cdr3_aa: CAISAGTNNEQFF

d_call: TRBD1
clone_size: few
v_call: TRBV20-1
j_call: TRBJ2-1
cdr3_nt: TGCAGTGCACCAGGGGGTGAGCAGTTCTTC
cdr3_aa: CSAPGGEQFF

d_call: .
clone_size: .
v_call: TRBV20-1
j_call: TRBJ2-1
cdr3_nt: TGCAGTGCTAGCACATCGGGACGGGGCAATGAGCAGTTCTTC
cdr3_aa: CSASTSGRGNEQFF

d_call: .
clone_size: .
v_call: TRBV6-4
j_call: TRBJ1-5
cdr3_nt: TGTGCCACCAGAATCGACGGGAATAGCAATCAGCCCCAGCATTTT
cdr3_aa: CATRIDGNSNQPQHF

d_call: .
clone_size: .
v_call: TRBV30
j_call: TRBJ1-5
cdr3_nt: TGTGCCTGGAGTATGGGGGTGGATAGCAATCAGCCCCAGCATTTT
cdr3_aa: CAWSMGVDSNQPQHF

d_call: TRBD1
clone_size: many
v_call: TRBV12-3/TRBV12-4
j_call: TRBJ1-2
cdr3_nt: TGTGCCAGCAGGCCGGACAGGGGATATGGCTACACCTTC
cdr3_aa: CASRPDRGYGYTF

d_call: .
clone_size: .
v_call: TRBV9
j_call: TRBJ2-5
cdr3_nt: TGTGCCAGCAGCGTAGGGGCGAAGGAGACCCAGTACTTC
cdr3_aa: CASSVGAKETQYF

d_call: .
clone_size: .
v_call: TRBV20-1
j_call: TRBJ2-3
cdr3_nt: TGCAGTGCTAGAGATCAAGTCGGACCCAGCACAGATACGCAGTATTTT
cdr3_aa: CSARDQVGPSTDTQYF

d_call: .
clone_size: once
v_call: TRBV20-1
j_call: TRBJ2-4
cdr3_nt: TGCAGTGCTAGTCCCAGTGAGCCTCGCATTCAGTACTTC
cdr3_aa: CSASPSEPRIQYF

d_call: .
clone_size: few
v_call: TRBV6-5
j_call: TRBJ1-2
cdr3_nt: TGTGCCAGCAGGCATCCGAAAGCTAGCCCTGGCTACACCTTC
cdr3_aa: CASRHPKASPGYTF

d_call: TRBD1
clone_size: .
v_call: TRBV5-1
j_call: TRBJ1-2
cdr3_nt: TGCGCCAGCAGCACCGACAGGGGGTTTGGCGGGGGCTATGGCTACACCTTC
cdr3_aa: CASSTDRGFGGGYGYTF

d_call: TRBD1
clone_size: few
v_call: TRBV12-3/TRBV12-4
j_call: TRBJ2-5
cdr3_nt: TGTGCCAGCAGAATGACAGGGTCAGAGACCCAGTACTTC
cdr3_aa: CASRMTGSETQYF

d_call: .
clone_size: .
v_call: TRBV6-1
j_call: TRBJ1-3
cdr3_nt: TGTGCCAGCTTCAGGGAACTTAGGGTCCTCTCTGGAAACACCATATATTTT
cdr3_aa: CASFRELRVLSGNTIYF

d_call: TRBD1
clone_size: .
v_call: TRBV4-1
j_call: TRBJ1-6
cdr3_nt: TGCGCCAGCAGCCACAGACCGGGACAGGGGTCTCGCTCCTATAATTCACCCCTCCACTTT
cdr3_aa: CASSHRPGQGSRSYNSPLHF

d_call: .
clone_size: once
v_call: TRBV28
j_call: TRBJ1-5
cdr3_nt: TGTGCCAGCAGTCGTGATAGGCAGGTCGGCAATCAGCCCCAGCATTTT
cdr3_aa: CASSRDRQVGNQPQHF

d_call: TRBD1
clone_size: .
v_call: TRBV6-5
j_call: TRBJ2-3
cdr3_nt: TGTGCCAGCAGTTACCAGGGGGATAGCACAGATACGCAGTATTTT
cdr3_aa: CASSYQGDSTDTQYF

d_call: TRBD2
clone_size: .
v_call: TRBV9
j_call: TRBJ2-7
cdr3_nt: TGTGCCAGCAGCGTTTCTAGCGGGAATTCCTACGAGCAGTACTTC
cdr3_aa: CASSVSSGNSYEQYF